The T cell receptor beta chain described here comes from a study of T cells in localized non-small cell lung cancer (dated by TCRdb to 2018 to 2020). For context, the study as a whole: T cell repertoires of 236 early-stage NSCLC patients were analyzed, with tumors being compared against uninvolved tumor-adjacent lungs. A mean age of approximately 70 years was recorded for the NSCLC patients, of whom under 150 were male and around 100 were female. The cohort consisted of approximately 240 treatment-naive NSCLC patients whose localized lung tumors had been resected. Here is what the overall study found, with its caveats: Higher T cell density in blood was associated with longer overall survival, whereas higher clonality in adjacent lung was associated with shorter survival. Of the top 100 tumor clones, a median of roughly 57 were detected in paired uninvolved adjacent lung; around 27 were also among that lung's top 100. Because multi-region sequencing of the tumors was not done, intratumor heterogeneity could not be ruled out. Because of the exploratory design, TCR variables were selected using unadjusted p-values without false-discovery rate correction. Uninvolved tumor-adjacent lung showed the highest T cell clonality, higher than tumor, which suggests more focused antigenic responses in the adjacent lung.

Uninvolved adjacent lung was sampled at least 2 cm away from the tumor margin, and two independent pathologists confirmed that the tissue had no atypia. At diagnosis, tumor, uninvolved tumor-adjacent lung and peripheral blood were collected and then preserved as a mix of FFPE and fresh-frozen material. V and J are truncated by 0 bases and 4 bases respectively, leaving an intervening sequence of 10 bases. Per the germline V gene, SGDLS is the CDR1 and YYNGEE is the CDR2. Spanning cysteine to phenylalanine, the CDR3 consists of 14 amino acids. Here the CDR3 DNA is all that survives: 42 bases in frame from base 1. As for this clone: Its antigen specificity is not known. No much larger clonotype is one base removed from it; base qualities were not supplied.

The immunoSEQ Assay was used to sequence TCR beta CDR3 regions from DNA. On the study's bioinformatics: T cell density was computed as TCR beta template counts normalized to usable DNA estimated by amplifying housekeeping genes. The preseqR package was used to estimate richness by extrapolating to 400,000 templates for PBMC samples and to 120,000 templates for tissue samples. Clonality was taken to be one minus Pielou's evenness. Differential abundance testing on productive amino-acid clonotypes, with a minimum total count of 5 and an alpha of 0.1, was used to identify tissue-enriched TCRs. The Jaccard Index and the Morisita Overlap Index were used to quantify repertoire overlap between compartments. GLIPH grouped TCR beta CDR3s together with public tetramer-defined viral CDR3s, and a viral motif had to include at least three viral sequences and also show V-gene enrichment. In TCRdb, the immuneACCESS table is reduced to in-frame sequences with V and J assigned. These tables do not hold every clone; where another copy was compared, an unresolved V gene accounts for under half, and the others remain unexplained. The V and J calls and clone size were taken over from that table, and D and trimming were inferred from the DNA. The table for this sample lists a few thousand clones; approximately 30% of them were counted only once. 25% to 30% of the sample goes to the ten largest clones.

Here the chain combines TRBV9 and TRBJ1-2; a confident D gene designation cannot be given. The sequence derives from a man between 40 and 70 years old with stage I lung adenocarcinoma. This specimen consisted of normal lung tissue next to the tumor, obtained before any cancer treatment. The base sequence is TGTGCCAGCAGCGTAGGAAGGGAAAGCTATGGCTACACCTTC. Translated, it gives CASSVGRESYGYTF.